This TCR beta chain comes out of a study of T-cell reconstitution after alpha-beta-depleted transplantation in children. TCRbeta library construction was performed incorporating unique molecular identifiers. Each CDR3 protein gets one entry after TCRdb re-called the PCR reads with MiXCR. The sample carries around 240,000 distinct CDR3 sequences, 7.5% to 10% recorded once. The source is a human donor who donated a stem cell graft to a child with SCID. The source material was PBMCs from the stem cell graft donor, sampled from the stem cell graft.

The CDR3, as DNA: TGTGCCAGCAGTGAATACCTTGGTGAGGATACGCAGTATTTT. This sequence encodes CASSEYLGEDTQYF. The chain uses TRBV2 and TRBJ2-3; D is undetermined. V was cut by 2 bases and J by 6 bases, with 12 bases left in between. This CDR3 is 14 amino acids long. Germline V lookup: CDR1 SNHLY, CDR2 FYNNEI.